This is a list of T cell receptor beta chains from one sample in a study of CD8+CD57+ T cells in acquired aplastic anemia. TCRdb analysed the reads with MiXCR anew, one entry per CDR3 protein. This sample has 400,000 to 600,000 distinct CDR3 sequences, with around 30% found just once. Sequencing used sorted CD4+, CD8+, or CD8+CD57+ T cells (not recorded which) from PBMCs. The receptors were sampled from a human donor with aplastic anemia. CDR3s leave out the opening cysteine and the closing phenylalanine or tryptophan. A clone size is listed for some rows: how often the clone was seen (once, few, many), or a class if it is expanded.

v_gene: TRBV29-1; abundance: few; CDR3aa: SGGAGG
v_gene: TRBV2; abundance: few; CDR3aa: ASSDTAGGPGNEQF
v_gene: TRBV20-1; abundance: .; CDR3aa: SARDVSRGITNYGYT
v_gene: TRBV5-1; abundance: .; CDR3aa: ASSGGAGTYEQY
v_gene: TRBV7-2; abundance: many; CDR3aa: ASSPDRDTEAF
v_gene: TRBV4-3; abundance: .; CDR3aa: ASSHSPGGQPQH
v_gene: TRBV6-1; abundance: .; CDR3aa: ASSLGQGHYGYT
v_gene: TRBV20-1; abundance: many; CDR3aa: SAREARGLEPQH
v_gene: TRBV19; abundance: .; CDR3aa: ASSIGGTLGSNQPQH
v_gene: TRBV9; abundance: .; CDR3aa: ASSVLGQMDQETQY
v_gene: TRBV7-4; abundance: .; CDR3aa: ASSSQGHNEQF
v_gene: TRBV24-1; abundance: .; CDR3aa: ATDGTGSYEQY
v_gene: TRBV11-2; abundance: few; CDR3aa: ASSLFPSIINSNGYT
v_gene: TRBV2; abundance: many; CDR3aa: ASRDSEYNEQF
v_gene: TRBV20-1; abundance: many; CDR3aa: SGAGLDAYEQY
v_gene: TRBV10-3; abundance: many; CDR3aa: AIMPGSSGNTIY
v_gene: TRBV19; abundance: few; CDR3aa: ASSIRRQSLGSYNEQF
v_gene: TRBV11-1; abundance: .; CDR3aa: ASSPLSGAGVTGELF
v_gene: TRBV7-3; abundance: once; CDR3aa: ASSPVDRDEQF
v_gene: TRBV20-1; abundance: .; CDR3aa: SARVAEAPLYNEQF
v_gene: TRBV11-1; abundance: .; CDR3aa: ASSPPTGSSTDTQY
v_gene: TRBV7-3; abundance: .; CDR3aa: ASSLSGGLPGDGELF
v_gene: TRBV10-1; abundance: many; CDR3aa: ASSESGGGETQY
v_gene: TRBV7-9; abundance: many; CDR3aa: ASSEAGTDYGYT
v_gene: TRBV29-1; abundance: .; CDR3aa: SVEAGVPYEQY
v_gene: TRBV20-1; abundance: few; CDR3aa: SARVSLNTGELF
v_gene: TRBV20-1; abundance: many; CDR3aa: SADPSETDTQY
v_gene: TRBV7-8; abundance: .; CDR3aa: ASSLVDKVNTEAF
v_gene: TRBV6-1; abundance: few; CDR3aa: AGGTDQETQY
v_gene: TRBV10-1; abundance: few; CDR3aa: ASSPIGPCRGDRPPTIGQY
v_gene: TRBV2; abundance: many; CDR3aa: ASRDDRGDEAF
v_gene: TRBV10-2; abundance: once; CDR3aa: ASSAVDSGSRT
v_gene: TRBV3-1; abundance: few; CDR3aa: ASSTNSGYQPQH
v_gene: TRBV2; abundance: many; CDR3aa: ASSFPSGANVLT
v_gene: TRBV9; abundance: many; CDR3aa: ASSVGLGYDGYT
v_gene: TRBV3-1; abundance: few; CDR3aa: ASSRYRGGGYGYT
v_gene: TRBV5-4; abundance: .; CDR3aa: ASSPAGDEQY
v_gene: TRBV19; abundance: many; CDR3aa: ASTLGQRLTEAF
v_gene: TRBV20-1; abundance: few; CDR3aa: SASRGGWSGELF
v_gene: TRBV5-1; abundance: .; CDR3aa: ASSFAPDRVGYNEQF
v_gene: TRBV11-2; abundance: .; CDR3aa: ASSPPGGTGNTIY
v_gene: TRBV5-1; abundance: few; CDR3aa: ASSLFSGQAYEQY
v_gene: TRBV7-9; abundance: .; CDR3aa: ASSRGGAGYT
v_gene: TRBV10-3; abundance: .; CDR3aa: ASRYGQGRGYT
v_gene: TRBV20-1; abundance: few; CDR3aa: SARGTSGRGYRYEQY